Detailed here is one T cell receptor beta chain. The antigen is unknown. The sample originates from a study of response to subunit inactivated influenza vaccine. TCRdb ran MiXCR on the RT-PCR reads and lists one entry per CDR3 protein. Among roughly 630,000 distinct CDR3 sequences listed, 14% were seen once. This CDR3 contains 15 residues. V was clipped by 10 bases and J by 9 bases; unmatched bases: 18. Germline lookup yields CDR1 LNHDA and CDR2 SQIVND (reference sequence). Study-level points and caveats: After each seasonal influenza vaccination, few new T cells are recruited, the authors suggested.

The TCR comes from a man aged 50-60 years who received an inactivated influenza vaccine. The material was PBMCs from blood, obtained 14 to 15 days before vaccination. The J gene is TRBJ2-7, the V gene TRBV19, with TRBD2 identical over 10 bases. This chain's CDR3 is CATTSVAGGIYLQYF. In nucleotides, the CDR3 is TGTGCCACCACATCGGTAGCGGGAGGAATTTACCTGCAGTACTTC.